This T cell receptor beta chain is drawn from a study of metastatic and nonmetastatic thyroid tumors. This clone turned up a few times. There were no patients who had received any treatment before thyroid surgery. TCRdb re-called clones via MiXCR from the PCR reads. This table holds fewer than 100,000 clones, 15% found once. CDR1 is LNHDA, CDR2 SQIVND, per germline (reference sequence). The junction had 13 bases not matched to a gene; V was cut back by 6 bases and J by 7 bases. The CDR3 runs 15 residues. The receptor's source is a female donor with papillary thyroid cancer or a benign thyroid nodule (not recorded which). Some clones in this sample may be carry-over from other donors' samples. Sequencing was carried out using blood. V is TRBV19 and J is TRBJ2-3; 7 bases match TRBD2. CDR3 DNA sequence: TGTGCCAGTAGCCCGGTACTAGCGAGAGCATATACGCAGTATTTT. Translating gives CASSPVLARAYTQYF. Supplemented by reference TRBV19 and TRBJ2-3, the full variable domain reads DGGITQSPKYLFRKEGQNVTLSCEQNLNHDAMYWYRQDPGQGLRLIYYSQIVNDFQKGDIAEGYSVSREKKESFPLTVTSAQKNPTAFYLCASSPVLARAYTQYFGPGTRLTVL.